This entry lists 17 T cell receptor beta chains sequenced from one sample in a study of blood T cell repertoires in COVID-19. TCRdb's copy holds only in-frame clones and misses some; the assay was immunoSEQ multiplex PCR. The sample lists a few hundred thousand clones, about 80% occurring once. The sample taken for sequencing was PBMCs or T cells enriched from blood (not recorded which). These receptors were taken from a man over 45 who had recovered from COVID-19.

This sequence joins TRBV11-2 and TRBJ2-4, with 8 bases identical to TRBD1. Germline CDR1 SGHAT, CDR2 FQNNGV. Losses at the gene ends were 5 bases for V and 6 bases for J; bases not matched to a gene: 12. This CDR3 is 16 amino acids long. DNA of the CDR3: TGTGCCAGCAGCCGATACGGGCAGGGGGCTGGAAACATTCAGTACTTC. Translation: CASSRYGQGAGNIQYF. Based on the CDR3 plus reference TRBV11-2 and TRBJ2-4, the full variable domain is EAGVAQSPRYKIIEKRQSVAFWCNPISGHATLYWYQQILGQGPKLLIQFQNNGVVDDSQLPKDRFSAERLKGVDSTLKIQPAKLEDSAVYLCASSRYGQGAGNIQYFGAGTRLSVL.

The chain combines TRBV7-2 with TRBJ1-6; 8 bases map to TRBD1. The germline V gene encodes CDR1 SGHTA and CDR2 FQGNSA. With V trimmed by 1 base and J by 7 bases, 6 bases remained unmatched. This CDR3 region has 16 residues. The CDR3 nucleotides read TGTGCCAGCAGCTTAGTCGGAGGACAGGGAAATTCACCCCTCCACTTT. Translating gives CASSLVGGQGNSPLHF.

The table lists this clone with a few counts. This sequence joins TRBV27 and TRBJ1-1; possible D gene TRBD1, 6 bases. The CDR3 runs to 17 residues. With 3 bases removed from V and 2 bases from J, the gap between germline ends came to 19 bases. Germline CDR1 is MNHEY and CDR2 is SMNVEV (reference sequence). CDR3 DNA sequence: TGTGCCAGCAGTTTTACAGGGACCCTACTCGACAACACTGAAGCTTTCTTT. Its translation: CASSFTGTLLDNTEAFF.

The rearrangement links TRBV5-1 to TRBJ1-1; TRBD1 might be the D (6 bases). V lost 4 bases and J lost 0, with 13 bases in between. In germline, CDR1 is SGHRS, CDR2 YFSETQ. The CDR3 runs to 15 residues. The CDR3 protein is CASSVDRALNTEAFF. CDR3 in DNA: TGCGCCAGCAGCGTGGACAGAGCCTTGAACACTGAAGCTTTCTTT.

This clone has only a few counts. This chain uses TRBV4-3 with TRBJ2-1; the match to TRBD2 covers 10 bases. From germline, CDR1 is LGHNA and CDR2 YSLEER. Losses at the gene ends were 0 bases for V and 9 bases for J; bases not matched to a gene: 11. The CDR3 extends over 17 amino acids. In DNA form, the CDR3 reads TGCGCCAGCAGCCAAGACCCCCAAGCGGGAGGGTCCGCTGAGCAGTTCTTC. Amino acid sequence: CASSQDPQAGGSAEQFF.

The chain employs TRBV9 and TRBJ1-3; D gene ambiguous. Germline lookup yields CDR1 SGDLS and CDR2 YYNGEE. The germline V and J ends were trimmed by 0 bases and 0 bases, with 13 bases remaining between them. CDR3 length: 17 residues. This chain's CDR3 is CASSVEGSAVSGNTIYF. DNA for the CDR3: TGTGCCAGCAGCGTAGAGGGTAGCGCGGTCTCTGGAAACACCATATATTTT.

The chain employs TRBV5-8 and TRBJ1-2, with TRBD1 matching 9 bases. This CDR3 contains 13 residues. Germline assignment: CDR1 SGHTS and CDR2 YDEGEE. J gave up 8 bases and V 6 bases, and 8 bases lay outside the gene matches. CDR3 DNA sequence: TGTGCCAGCAACAGGGACAGGGTATTAGGCTACACCTTC. This sequence encodes CASNRDRVLGYTF. Supplemented by reference TRBV5-8 and TRBJ1-2, the full variable domain reads EAGVTQSPTHLIKTRGQQATLRCSPISGHTSVYWYQQALGLGLQFLLWYDEGEERNRGNFPPRFSGRQFPNYSSELNVNALELEDSALYLCASNRDRVLGYTFGSGTRLTVV.

The chain has TRBV3-1 (or the pseudogene TRBV3-2) and TRBJ2-7, with 7 bases aligning to TRBD2. V gave up 1 base and J gave up 2 bases; unmatched junction bases: 5. The CDR3 consists of 15 residues. CDR1 is LGHDT, CDR2 YNNKEL, per germline (reference sequence). CDR3 protein: CASSQGGGGPYEQYF. The CDR3 bases are TGTGCCAGCAGCCAAGGGGGCGGGGGTCCCTACGAGCAGTACTTC.

This clone was seen only once. The V and J genes are TRBV28 and TRBJ1-1; 9 bases fit TRBD1. Germline values: CDR1 MDHEN, CDR2 SYDVKM. This CDR3 spans 15 amino acids. The V segment lost 8 bases and the J segment 0 bases; nucleotides outside the gene matches: 7. CDR3 in DNA: TGTGCCAGCTGGAGCAACAGGGGGCTGAACACTGAAGCTTTCTTT. It translates to CASWSNRGLNTEAFF.

The chain is built from TRBV11-3 and TRBJ1-1; D possibly corresponds to TRBD1 (5 bases). The germline gives CDR1 SGHNT, CDR2 YENEEA. The CDR3 is 13 residues long. The V end lost 5 bases, the J end lost 1 base, and 8 bases lay between the germline ends. CDR3 bases: TGTGCCAGCAGCGAAGGGGAGAACACTGAAGCTTTCTTT. As protein: CASSEGENTEAFF.

The chain links TRBV10-3 to TRBJ2-2; 9 bases match TRBD2. The CDR3 totals 17 residues. The germline gives CDR1 ENHRY, CDR2 SYGVKD. J lost 5 bases, V lost 0 bases, and 7 bases had no gene match. The CDR3 DNA is TGTGCCATCAGTGAGTCTCTAGCGGGGAGTCCTACCGGGGAGCTGTTTTTT. It yields the protein CAISESLAGSPTGELFF.

This clone showed up just a few times. This chain connects TRBV28 to TRBJ1-6, with D perhaps TRBD1 (5 bases). This CDR3 comprises 13 residues. Trimming removed 6 bases at V and 8 bases at J, with 11 bases between. The germline V gene encodes CDR1 MDHEN and CDR2 SYDVKM. This chain's CDR3 is CASSEKGHSPLHF. For the CDR3, the DNA is TGTGCCAGCAGCGAAAAGGGGCATTCACCCCTCCACTTT. Using reference TRBV28 and TRBJ1-6 for the parts outside the CDR3, the full variable domain is DVKVTQSSRYLVKRTGEKVFLECVQDMDHENMFWYRQDPGLGLRLIYFSYDVKMKEKGDIPEGYSVSREKKERFSLILESASTNQTSMYLCASSEKGHSPLHFGNGTRLTVT.

The gene calls are TRBV11-3 and TRBJ2-2; D is perhaps TRBD2 (7 bases). This CDR3 contains 16 residues. Deletions cut 5 bases from V and 1 base from J, with 14 bases between. The V gene's germline CDR1 is SGHNT and CDR2 YENEEA. CDR3 DNA: TGTGCCAGCAGCCCCGTCGGGGGGCTGAACACCGGGGAGCTGTTTTTT. Translating it yields CASSPVGGLNTGELFF.

The chain employs TRBV7-3 and TRBJ2-7, with D possibly TRBD2 on 6 matching bases. Trimming took 5 bases from V and 5 from J, leaving 13 bases between them. There are 13 residues in the CDR3. Germline CDR1 is SGHTA and CDR2 is FQGTGA. The CDR3 nucleotides read TGTGCCAGCAGCCTCAATGCGGGGAACGAGCAGTACTTC. It translates to CASSLNAGNEQYF.

This rearrangement joins TRBV7-3 to TRBJ1-6; D remains unclear. Trimming stripped 4 bases from V and 6 bases from J, with 7 bases between. Germline V gene sequence: CDR1 SGHTA, CDR2 FQGTGA. CDR3 size: 13 residues. The CDR3 DNA follows: TGTGCCAGCAGCTCGGGTGCTAATTCACCCCTCCACTTT. Translated: CASSSGANSPLHF.

As DNA, the CDR3 is TGTGCCAGCAGCTCGGGAGAGAGCGGCGTTTCACCCCTCCACTTT. It codes for CASSSGESGVSPLHF. This rearrangement joins TRBV6-5 to TRBJ1-6, with D unresolved. CDR3 size: 15 residues. Germline loops: CDR1 MNHEY, CDR2 SVGAGI. V lost 6 bases, J lost 9 bases, and 18 bases lay in between.

The chain couples TRBV27 to TRBJ2-1, with 8 bases that match TRBD1. Germline V gives CDR1 MNHEY, CDR2 SMNVEV (reference sequence). The V gene end was trimmed by 6 bases and the J gene end by 6 bases; junction bases not matched to a gene: 7. This CDR3 has 14 amino acids. DNA for the CDR3: TGTGCCAGCAGGACAGGGGCTCGTATCAATGAGCAGTTCTTC. Protein product: CASRTGARINEQFF.